Sequencing of this T cell receptor (beta chain) was carried out in a study of CD8 T cells in Susac syndrome. Random hexamers served to reverse transcribe about 0.5 to 1 ug RNA. Each CDR3 protein is one row after TCRdb ran MiXCR on the immunoSEQ multiplex PCR reads. The table has more than 100,000 distinct CDR3 sequences, 85% to 95% seen once. The TCR was taken from a human donor with Susac syndrome. Source material: CD8+ T cells from PBMCs.

In DNA form, the CDR3 reads TGTGCCAGCAGATGGCAGGGGGCACGTGATGGCTACACCTTC. Its protein is CASRWQGARDGYTF. V is TRBV13 and J is TRBJ1-2; 8 bases fit TRBD1. Germline assignment: CDR1 PRHDT and CDR2 FYEKMQ (reference sequence). Unmatched junction bases numbered 9, after V lost 6 bases and J lost 6 bases. There are 14 residues in the CDR3.